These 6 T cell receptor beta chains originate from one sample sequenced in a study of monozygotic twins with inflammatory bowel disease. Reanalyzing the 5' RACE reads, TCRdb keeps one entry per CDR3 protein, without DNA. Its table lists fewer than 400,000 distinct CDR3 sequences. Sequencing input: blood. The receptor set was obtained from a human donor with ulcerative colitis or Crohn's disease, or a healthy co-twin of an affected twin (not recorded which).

CDR3 region: CASSLEGQLYEQYF. The chain carries TRBV5-1 and TRBJ2-7; as DNA is missing, the TRBD2 call by TCRdb cannot be tested. Germline assignment: CDR1 SGHRS and CDR2 YFSETQ. The CDR3 covers 14 residues.

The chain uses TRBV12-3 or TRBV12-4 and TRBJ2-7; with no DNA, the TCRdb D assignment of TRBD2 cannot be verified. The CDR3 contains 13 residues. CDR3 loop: CASGKGLSYEQYF.

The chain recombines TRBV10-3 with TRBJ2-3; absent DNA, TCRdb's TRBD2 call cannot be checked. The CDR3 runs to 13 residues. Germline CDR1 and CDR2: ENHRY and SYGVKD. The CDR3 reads CAINAQSADTQYF.

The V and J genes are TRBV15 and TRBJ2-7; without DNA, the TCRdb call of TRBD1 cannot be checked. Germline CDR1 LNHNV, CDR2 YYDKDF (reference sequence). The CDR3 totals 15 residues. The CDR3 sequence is CATSTLGGVTYEQYF. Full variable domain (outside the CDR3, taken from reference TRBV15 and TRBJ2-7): DAMVIQNPRYQVTQFGKPVTLSCSQTLNHNVMYWYQQKSSQAPKLLFHYYDKDFNNEADTPDNFQSRRPNTSFCFLDIRSPGLGDTAMYLCATSTLGGVTYEQYFGPGTRLTVT.

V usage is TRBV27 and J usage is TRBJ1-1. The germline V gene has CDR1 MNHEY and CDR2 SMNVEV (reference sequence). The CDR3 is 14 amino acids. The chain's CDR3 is CASSLKGRATEAFF.

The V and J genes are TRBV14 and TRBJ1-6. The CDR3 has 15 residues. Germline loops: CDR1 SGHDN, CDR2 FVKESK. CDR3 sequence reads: CASSHTSSYNSPLHF.